The entry below describes one TCR beta chain. This specimen belongs to a study of blood T cell repertoires in COVID-19. About the research overall: COVID-19 samples collected from the United States, Italy and Spain covered acute and convalescent phases. T cells, B-cell-depleted T cells, or PBMCs supplied cDNA or gDNA.

This CDR3 spans 15 amino acids. Trimming pared 1 base from V and 7 bases from J, leaving 11 bases between. From germline, CDR1 is MDHEN and CDR2 SYDVKM. The authors' processing: From reference gene primer amplification, estimates of nucleated cell counts were derived. Generated by immunoSEQ multiplex PCR, the TCRdb table keeps only in-frame clones and is missing some. The V and J calls and the clone size are those of that table, but D and trimming were determined from the DNA. The sample shows under 140,000 clones, approximately 85% of them seen only once. The V and J genes are TRBV28 and TRBJ1-6; D not resolved. The sample comprised peripheral blood. The source is a woman aged 55-70 years with acute or convalescent COVID-19. CDR3: CASSLLTLSNSPLHF. The CDR3 nucleotides read TGTGCCAGCAGTTTATTAACCCTATCAAATTCACCCCTCCACTTT.